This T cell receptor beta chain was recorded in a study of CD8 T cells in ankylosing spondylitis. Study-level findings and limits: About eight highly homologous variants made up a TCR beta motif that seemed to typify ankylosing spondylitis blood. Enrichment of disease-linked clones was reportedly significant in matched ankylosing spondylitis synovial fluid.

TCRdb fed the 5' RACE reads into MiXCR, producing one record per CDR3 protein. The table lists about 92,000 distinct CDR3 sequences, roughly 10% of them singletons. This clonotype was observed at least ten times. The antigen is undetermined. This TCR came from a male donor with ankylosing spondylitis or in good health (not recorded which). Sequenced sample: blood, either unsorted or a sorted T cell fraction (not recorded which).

In nucleotides, the CDR3 is TGTGCCAGCAGCGCAGACCCTTTTTCACCCCTCCACTTT. Protein: CASSADPFSPLHF. This sequence joins TRBV12-3 or TRBV12-4 and TRBJ1-6; D call uncertain. V dropped 6 bases and J dropped 9 bases, with 12 bases sitting between them. This CDR3 spans 13 amino acids.